This T cell receptor beta chain is from a study of blood T cells in healthy people across ages. Trimming removed 3 bases at V and 6 bases at J, with 19 bases between. CDR1 is SGHRS and CDR2 is YFSETQ in the germline V gene. The CDR3 consists of 15 residues. PCR was performed a second time for about 7 to 11 cycles using a sample-barcoded 5' primer and a J-beta primer mix. TCRdb reprocessed the 5' RACE reads with MiXCR, giving one entry per CDR3 protein. Among about 800,000 distinct CDR3 sequences listed, around 25% were seen once. Another study also made use of these data, one on T cells of mothers and their children.

The sample comprised blood. This TCR derives from a boy between 10 and 17 years old in good health. J is TRBJ2-7 and V is TRBV5-1, with D tentatively TRBD1 or TRBD2 (5 bases each). The CDR3 loop reads CASSSLSGAAGEQYF. In DNA form, the CDR3 reads TGCGCCAGCAGCTCCCTAAGTGGGGCGGCGGGCGAGCAGTACTTC.